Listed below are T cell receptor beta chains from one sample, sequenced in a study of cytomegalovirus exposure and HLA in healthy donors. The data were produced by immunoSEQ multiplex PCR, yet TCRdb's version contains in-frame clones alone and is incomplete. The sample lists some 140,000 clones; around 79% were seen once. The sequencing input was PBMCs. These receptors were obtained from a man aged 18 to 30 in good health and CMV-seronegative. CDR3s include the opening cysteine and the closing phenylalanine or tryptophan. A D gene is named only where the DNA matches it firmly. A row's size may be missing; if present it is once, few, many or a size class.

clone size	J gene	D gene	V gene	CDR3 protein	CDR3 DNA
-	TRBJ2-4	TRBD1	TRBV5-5	CASSSRGDRAYLGNIQYF	TGTGCCAGCAGCTCCCGGGGGGACAGGGCTTATCTTGGCAACATTCAGTACTTC
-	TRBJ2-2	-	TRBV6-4	CASSAAQGNTGELFF	TGTGCCAGCAGCGCGGCTCAGGGCAACACCGGGGAGCTGTTTTTT
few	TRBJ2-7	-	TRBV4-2	CASSPDIGSSTYEQYF	TGTGCCAGCAGCCCCGACATCGGTTCGAGCACCTACGAGCAGTACTTC
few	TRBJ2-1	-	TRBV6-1	CASNGRANEQFF	TGTGCCAGCAACGGCAGGGCTAATGAGCAGTTCTTC
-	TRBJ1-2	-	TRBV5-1	CASSLEQHYGYTF	TGCGCCAGCAGTTTGGAACAGCACTATGGCTACACCTTC
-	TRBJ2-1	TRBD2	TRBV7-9	CASSRLANYNEQFF	TGTGCCAGCAGTAGACTAGCGAATTACAATGAGCAGTTCTTC
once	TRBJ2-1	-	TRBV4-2	CASSSWGERGNEQFF	TGTGCCAGCAGCTCCTGGGGGGAAAGAGGGAATGAGCAGTTCTTC
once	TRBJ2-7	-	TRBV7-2	CASSFTSMTGEQYF	TGTGCCAGCAGCTTCACTAGTATGACGGGCGAGCAGTACTTC
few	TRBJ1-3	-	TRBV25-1	CASSDETPRNTIYF	TGTGCCAGCAGTGATGAGACACCGAGAAACACCATATATTTT
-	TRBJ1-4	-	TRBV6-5	CASSYSRGLGEKLFF	TGTGCCAGCAGTTACTCGAGAGGGCTGGGTGAAAAACTGTTTTTT
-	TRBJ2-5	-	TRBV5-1	CASSLDTGQETQYF	TGCGCCAGCAGCTTGGATACAGGGCAAGAGACCCAGTACTTC
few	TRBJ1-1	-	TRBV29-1	CSCDRLEAFF	TGCAGCTGCGACAGACTTGAAGCTTTCTTT
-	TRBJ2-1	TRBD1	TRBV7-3	CASSLTPTGLEPNEQFF	TGTGCCAGCAGCTTAACCCCGACAGGGCTTGAACCCAATGAGCAGTTCTTC
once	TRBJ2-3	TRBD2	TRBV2	CASSGGLAGATDTQYF	TGTGCCAGCAGTGGGGGGCTAGCGGGGGCCACAGATACGCAGTATTTT
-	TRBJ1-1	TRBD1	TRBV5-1	CASSGTGQVNTEAFF	TGCGCCAGCAGCGGGACAGGGCAGGTGAACACTGAAGCTTTCTTT
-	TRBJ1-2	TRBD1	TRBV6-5	CASSYSIGGGYGYTF	TGTGCCAGCAGTTACTCGATAGGGGGCGGCTATGGCTACACCTTC
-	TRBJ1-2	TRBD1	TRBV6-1	CASSEMGQGHYGYTF	TGTGCCAGCAGTGAAATGGGACAGGGACACTATGGCTACACCTTC
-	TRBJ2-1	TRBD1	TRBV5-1	CASSLAGTGSHEQFF	TGCGCCAGCAGCTTGGCCGGGACAGGGAGCCATGAGCAGTTCTTC
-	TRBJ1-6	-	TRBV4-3	CASSQDMRYNSPLHF	TGCGCCAGCAGCCAAGATATGCGTTATAATTCACCCCTCCACTTT
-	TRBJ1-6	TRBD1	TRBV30	CAWSGDSYNSPLHF	TGTGCCTGGAGTGGGGACAGTTATAATTCACCCCTCCACTTT
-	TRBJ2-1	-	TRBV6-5	CASSYSSAVDEQFF	TGTGCCAGCAGTTACTCGAGCGCGGTCGATGAGCAGTTCTTC
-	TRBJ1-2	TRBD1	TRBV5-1	CASSLGQGGYGYTF	TGCGCCAGCAGCTTGGGACAGGGAGGCTATGGCTACACCTTC
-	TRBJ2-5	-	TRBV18	CASSPPAGNKETQYF	TGTGCCAGCTCACCACCGGCAGGTAACAAAGAGACCCAGTACTTC
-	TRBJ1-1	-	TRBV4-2	CASSQEAHHPEAFF	TGTGCCAGCAGCCAAGAGGCCCACCACCCTGAAGCTTTCTTT
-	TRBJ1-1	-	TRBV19	CASNSKNTEAFF	TGTGCCAGTAACTCCAAGAACACTGAAGCTTTCTTT
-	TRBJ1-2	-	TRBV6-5	CASSYHRDWFSYGYTF	TGTGCCAGCAGTTACCACCGGGACTGGTTTAGCTATGGCTACACCTTC